This T cell receptor (beta chain) was profiled in a study of blood T cell repertoires in COVID-19. Sequenced by immunoSEQ multiplex PCR; TCRdb stores in-frame clones only, minus some. The table records under 250,000 clones, 65% to 85% of them present only once. In terms of age and location, participants ranged from roughly 18 to 100 years and lived in about two dozen US areas. Donors in Cohort 3 who had recovered were those with two negative PCRs, healthcare professional clearance, or resolution of their symptoms. The ends lost 6 bases at V and 0 bases at J; junction bases unmatched: 24. The germline V gene encodes CDR1 KGHSH and CDR2 LQKENI. CDR3 length: 22 amino acids.

The receptor was isolated from a woman aged 55-75 years who had recovered from COVID-19. The J gene is TRBJ2-1, the V gene TRBV18; 9 bases are shared with TRBD1. The sample was PBMCs or T cells enriched from blood (not recorded which). CDR3 in amino acids: CASSRTRAYPGQGLSSYNEQFF. CDR3 DNA: TGTGCCAGCTCCCGAACACGGGCATATCCGGGACAGGGTTTATCCTCCTACAATGAGCAGTTCTTC.